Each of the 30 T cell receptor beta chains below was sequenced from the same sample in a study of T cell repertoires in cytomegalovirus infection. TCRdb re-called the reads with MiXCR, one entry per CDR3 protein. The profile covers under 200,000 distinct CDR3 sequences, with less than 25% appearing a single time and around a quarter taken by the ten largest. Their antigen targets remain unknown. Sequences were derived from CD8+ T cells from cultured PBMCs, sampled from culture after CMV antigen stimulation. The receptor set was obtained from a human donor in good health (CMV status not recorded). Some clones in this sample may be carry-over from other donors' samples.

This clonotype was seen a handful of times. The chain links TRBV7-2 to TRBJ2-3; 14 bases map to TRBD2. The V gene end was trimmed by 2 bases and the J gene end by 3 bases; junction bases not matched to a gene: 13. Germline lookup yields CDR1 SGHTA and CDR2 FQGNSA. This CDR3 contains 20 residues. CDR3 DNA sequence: TGTGCCAGCAGCTTAAGGGTGACTAGCGGGGGGGCCACAGTGACAGATACGCAGTATTTT. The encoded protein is CASSLRVTSGGATVTDTQYF.

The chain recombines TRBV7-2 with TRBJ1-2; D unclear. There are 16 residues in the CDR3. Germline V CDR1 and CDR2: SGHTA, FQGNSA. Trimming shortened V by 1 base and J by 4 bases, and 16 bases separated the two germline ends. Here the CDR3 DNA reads TGTGCCAGCAGCTTAGATCCCAGTCCAGGCAGCTATGGCTACACCTTC. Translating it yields CASSLDPSPGSYGYTF.

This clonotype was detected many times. The CDR3: CASSLDRGLSSYEQYF. The DNA for the CDR3 is TGTGCCAGCAGCTTGGACAGGGGTCTTAGCTCCTACGAGCAGTACTTC. This sequence joins TRBV7-9 and TRBJ2-7; 9 bases fit TRBD1. Per the germline V gene, CDR1 is SEHNR and CDR2 is FQNEAQ (reference sequence). With 3 bases clipped from V and 0 bases from J, the junction kept 6 bases outside the gene matches. This CDR3 is built from 16 residues.

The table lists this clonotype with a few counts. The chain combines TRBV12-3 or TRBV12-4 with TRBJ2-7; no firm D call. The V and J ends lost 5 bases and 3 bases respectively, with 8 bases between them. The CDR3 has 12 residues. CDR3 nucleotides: TGTGCCAGCAGTGCGACTCTCTACGAGCAGTACTTC. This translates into CASSATLYEQYF.

The CDR3 region is CASSYPQSLGGTQYF. The CDR3 DNA reads TGTGCCAGCAGTTACCCCCAATCTCTGGGTGGGACCCAGTACTTC. The chain uses TRBV6-5 and TRBJ2-5; D gene ambiguous. Germline lookup yields CDR1 MNHEY and CDR2 SVGAGI. The CDR3 loop spans 15 amino acids. V lost 2 bases, J lost 7 bases, and 17 bases lay in between.

The CDR3 DNA reads as TGCAGTGCTAGAGATAGGACAGGGGGGCCTGAGCAGTTCTTC. This codes for CSARDRTGGPEQFF. The chain couples TRBV20-1 to TRBJ2-1, with 10 bases lining up with TRBD1. Germline CDR1 DFQATT, CDR2 SNEGSKA (reference sequence). The CDR3 totals 14 residues. V lost 0 bases and J lost 9; bases outside the gene matches: 5.

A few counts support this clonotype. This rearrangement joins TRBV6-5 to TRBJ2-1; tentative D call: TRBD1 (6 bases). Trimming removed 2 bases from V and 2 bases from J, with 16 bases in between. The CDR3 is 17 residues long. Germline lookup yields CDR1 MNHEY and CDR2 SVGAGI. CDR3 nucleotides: TGTGCCAGCAGTTACAGATTGGGACAACCTACCTACAATGAGCAGTTCTTC. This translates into CASSYRLGQPTYNEQFF.

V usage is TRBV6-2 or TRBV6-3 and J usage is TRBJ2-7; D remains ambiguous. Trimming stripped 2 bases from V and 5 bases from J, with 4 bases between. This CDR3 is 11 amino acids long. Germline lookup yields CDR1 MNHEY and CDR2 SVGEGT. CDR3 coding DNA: TGTGCCAGCAGTTACATCAACGAGCAGTACTTC. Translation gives CASSYINEQYF.

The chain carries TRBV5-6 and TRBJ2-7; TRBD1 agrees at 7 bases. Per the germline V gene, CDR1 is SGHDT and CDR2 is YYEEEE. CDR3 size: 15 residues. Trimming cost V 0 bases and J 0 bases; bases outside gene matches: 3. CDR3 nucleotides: TGTGCCAGCAGCTTGGTTCGGACAGGCTCCTACGAGCAGTACTTC. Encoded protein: CASSLVRTGSYEQYF.

This chain's CDR3 is CASSPSLTGRDEKLFF. For the CDR3, the DNA is TGTGCCAGCAGCCCCTCCCTGACAGGGAGAGATGAAAAACTGTTTTTT. The rearrangement links TRBV7-8 to TRBJ1-4; 7 positions agree with TRBD1. The germline gives CDR1 SGHVS, CDR2 FQNEAQ. CDR3 size: 16 residues. Germline trimming cut 5 bases from V and 6 bases from J; bases unmatched to any gene: 12.

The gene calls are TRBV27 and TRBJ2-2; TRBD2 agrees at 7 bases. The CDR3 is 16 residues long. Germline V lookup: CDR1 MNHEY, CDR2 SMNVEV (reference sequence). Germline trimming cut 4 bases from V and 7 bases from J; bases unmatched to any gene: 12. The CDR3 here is CASSSLERGVNGELFF. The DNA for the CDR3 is TGTGCCAGCAGTTCCCTCGAGCGGGGCGTCAACGGGGAGCTGTTTTTT.

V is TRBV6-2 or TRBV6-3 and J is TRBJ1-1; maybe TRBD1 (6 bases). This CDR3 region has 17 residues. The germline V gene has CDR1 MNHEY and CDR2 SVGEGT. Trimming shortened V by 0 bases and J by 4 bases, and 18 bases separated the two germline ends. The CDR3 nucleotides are TGTGCCAGCAGTTACTCGAGAACCGGGGGGGCCCGCACTGAAGCTTTCTTT. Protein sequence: CASSYSRTGGARTEAFF.

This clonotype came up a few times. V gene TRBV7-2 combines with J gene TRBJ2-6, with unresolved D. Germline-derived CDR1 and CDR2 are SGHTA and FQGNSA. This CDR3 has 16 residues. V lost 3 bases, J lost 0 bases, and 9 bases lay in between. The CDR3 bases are TGTGCCAGCAGCTTGAGGACCTTCTCTGGGGCCAACGTCCTGACTTTC. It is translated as CASSLRTFSGANVLTF.

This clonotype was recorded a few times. The CDR3 sequence: CASSYLRVLESNQPQHF. DNA of the CDR3: TGTGCCAGCAGTTATTTGAGGGTCCTCGAGAGCAATCAGCCCCAGCATTTT. The chain links TRBV2 to TRBJ1-5, with no clear D. V lost 5 bases to trimming and J lost 1 base, with 18 bases between them. The CDR3 length is 17 residues. Germline assignment: CDR1 SNHLY and CDR2 FYNNEI.

CDR3 bases: TGTGCCAGCAGCTTAAATCATCCAGCCACCACTGAAGCTTTCTTT. Protein: CASSLNHPATTEAFF. V is TRBV7-9 and J is TRBJ1-1; D not resolved. Germline V gene lookup returns CDR1 SEHNR and CDR2 FQNEAQ (reference sequence). The V end lost 2 bases, the J end lost 4 bases, and 14 bases lay between the germline ends. There are 15 residues in the CDR3.

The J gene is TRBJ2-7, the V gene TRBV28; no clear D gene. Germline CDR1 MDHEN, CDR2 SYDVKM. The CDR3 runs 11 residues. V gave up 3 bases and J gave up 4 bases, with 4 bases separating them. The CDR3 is CASSLKYEQYF. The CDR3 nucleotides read TGTGCCAGCAGTTTGAAGTACGAGCAGTACTTC.

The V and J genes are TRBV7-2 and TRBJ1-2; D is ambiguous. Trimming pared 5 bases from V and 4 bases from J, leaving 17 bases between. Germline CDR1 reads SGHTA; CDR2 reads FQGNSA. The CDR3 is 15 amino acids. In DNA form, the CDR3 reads TGTGCCAGCAGCCTAGATAACAGACCCTCCTATGGCTACACCTTC. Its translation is CASSLDNRPSYGYTF.

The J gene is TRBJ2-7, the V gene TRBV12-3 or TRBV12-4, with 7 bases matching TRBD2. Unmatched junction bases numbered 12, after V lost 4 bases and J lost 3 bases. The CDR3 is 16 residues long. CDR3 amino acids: CASSSLTSQEGYEQYF. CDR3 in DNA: TGTGCCAGCAGTTCCCTGACTAGCCAAGAGGGCTACGAGCAGTACTTC.

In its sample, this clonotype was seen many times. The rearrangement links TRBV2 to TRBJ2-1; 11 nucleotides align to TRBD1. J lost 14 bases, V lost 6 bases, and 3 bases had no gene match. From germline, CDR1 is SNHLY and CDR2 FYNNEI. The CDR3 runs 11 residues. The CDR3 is CASRGGQGEFF. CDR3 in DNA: TGTGCCAGCAGAGGGGGACAGGGGGAGTTCTTC.

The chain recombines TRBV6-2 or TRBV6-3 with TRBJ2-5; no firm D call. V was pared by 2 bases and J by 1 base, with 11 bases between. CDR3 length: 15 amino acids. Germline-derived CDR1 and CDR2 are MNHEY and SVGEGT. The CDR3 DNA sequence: TGTGCCAGCAGTTACGAGCGCCTGTCCCAAGAGACCCAGTACTTC. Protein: CASSYERLSQETQYF.

CDR3 in DNA: TGTGCCAGCAGTTTAGGTAGTGAAGAGACCCAGTACTTC. Its translation: CASSLGSEETQYF. The rearrangement links TRBV12-3 or TRBV12-4 to TRBJ2-5, with D uncertain. Trimming left V 1 base short and J 3 bases short, with 6 bases between. This CDR3 has 13 residues.

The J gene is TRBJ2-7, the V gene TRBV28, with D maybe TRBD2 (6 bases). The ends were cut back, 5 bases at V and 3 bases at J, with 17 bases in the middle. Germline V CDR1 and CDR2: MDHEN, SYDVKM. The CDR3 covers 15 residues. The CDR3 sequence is CASSAGPRGNYEQYF. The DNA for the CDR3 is TGTGCCAGCAGTGCCGGGCCTCGGGGGAACTACGAGCAGTACTTC.

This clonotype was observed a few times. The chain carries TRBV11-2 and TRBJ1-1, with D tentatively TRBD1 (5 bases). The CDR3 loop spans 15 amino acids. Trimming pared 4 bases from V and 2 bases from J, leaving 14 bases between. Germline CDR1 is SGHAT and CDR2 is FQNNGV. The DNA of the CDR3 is TGTGCCAGCAGCTCCCTCGGGGCGAGAAACACTGAAGCTTTCTTT. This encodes CASSSLGARNTEAFF.

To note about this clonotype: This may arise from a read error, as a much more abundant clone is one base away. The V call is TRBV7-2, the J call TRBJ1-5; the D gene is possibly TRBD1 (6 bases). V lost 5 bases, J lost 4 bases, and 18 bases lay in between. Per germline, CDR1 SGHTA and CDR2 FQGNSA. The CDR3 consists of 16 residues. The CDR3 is CASSIGGEWRNQPQHF. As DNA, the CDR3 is TGTGCCAGCAGCATAGGGGGAGAATGGAGAAATCAGCCCCAGCATTTT.

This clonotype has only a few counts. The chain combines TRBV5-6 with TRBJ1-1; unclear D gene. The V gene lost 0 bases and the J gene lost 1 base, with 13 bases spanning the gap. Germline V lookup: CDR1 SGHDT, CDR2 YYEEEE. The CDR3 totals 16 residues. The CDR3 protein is CASSLGLGPSNTEAFF. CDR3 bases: TGTGCCAGCAGCTTGGGTTTAGGGCCTTCGAACACTGAAGCTTTCTTT.

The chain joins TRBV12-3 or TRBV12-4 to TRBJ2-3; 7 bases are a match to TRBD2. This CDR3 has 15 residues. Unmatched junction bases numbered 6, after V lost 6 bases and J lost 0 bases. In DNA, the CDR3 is TGTGCCAGCAGCTCCGGGACTACTAGCACAGATACGCAGTATTTT. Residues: CASSSGTTSTDTQYF.

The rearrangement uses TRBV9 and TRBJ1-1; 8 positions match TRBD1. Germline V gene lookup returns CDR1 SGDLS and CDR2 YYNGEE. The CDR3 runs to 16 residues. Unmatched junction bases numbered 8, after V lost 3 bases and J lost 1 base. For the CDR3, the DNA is TGTGCCAGCAGCGAACTTCAGGGGGCACCGAACACTGAAGCTTTCTTT. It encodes CASSELQGAPNTEAFF.

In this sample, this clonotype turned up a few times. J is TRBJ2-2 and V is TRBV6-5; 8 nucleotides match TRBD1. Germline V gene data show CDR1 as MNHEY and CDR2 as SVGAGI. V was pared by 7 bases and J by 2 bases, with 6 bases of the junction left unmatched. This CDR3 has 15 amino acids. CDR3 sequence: CASKMDRANTGELFF. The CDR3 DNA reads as TGTGCCAGCAAAATGGACAGGGCTAACACCGGGGAGCTGTTTTTT.

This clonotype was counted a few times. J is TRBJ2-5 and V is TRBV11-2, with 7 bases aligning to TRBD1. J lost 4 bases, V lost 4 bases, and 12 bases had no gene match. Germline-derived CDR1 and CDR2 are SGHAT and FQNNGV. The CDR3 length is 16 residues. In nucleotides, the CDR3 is TGTGCCAGCAGCTCCCCTTGGGACAGAAACGGAGAGACCCAGTACTTC. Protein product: CASSSPWDRNGETQYF.

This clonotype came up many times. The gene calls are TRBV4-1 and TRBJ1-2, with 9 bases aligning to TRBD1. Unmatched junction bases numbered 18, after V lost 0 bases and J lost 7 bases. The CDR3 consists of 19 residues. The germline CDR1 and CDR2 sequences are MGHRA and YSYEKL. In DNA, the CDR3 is TGCGCCAGCAGCCAAGATGAGCGGACAGGGGTTCGGGCGGGAAGTGGCTACACCTTC. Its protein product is CASSQDERTGVRAGSGYTF.